The 8 T cell receptor beta chains given below trace back to one sample, sequenced in a study of metastatic and nonmetastatic thyroid tumors. MiXCR reprocessed the PCR reads for TCRdb. The table records roughly 41,000 clones, around 16% of them present only once. Each patient went into thyroid surgery without having received any treatment. Sequenced: blood. These receptors were collected from a female donor with papillary thyroid cancer or a benign thyroid nodule (not recorded which). Some clones in this sample may be carry-over from other donors' samples.

Concerning this clone: A read error may explain this, as a much larger clone is one base away. The V and J genes are TRBV29-1 and TRBJ1-5, with D possibly being TRBD1 (5 bases). Germline assignment: CDR1 SQVTM and CDR2 ANQGSEA. The CDR3 is made up of 14 amino acids. CDR3 loop: CSVVGDNGNQLQHF. CDR3 in DNA: TGCAGCGTTGTGGGGGATAACGGCAATCAGCTCCAGCATTTT. Filled out from reference TRBV29-1 and TRBJ1-5, the complete variable domain reads SAVISQKPSRDICQRGTSLTIQCQVDSQVTMMFWYRQQPGQSLTLIATANQGSEATYESGFVIDKFPISRPNLTFSTLTVSNMSPEDSSIYLCSVVGDNGNQLQHFGDGTRLSIL.

This clone was observed many times. The V call is TRBV4-2, the J call TRBJ1-4; 8 nucleotides match TRBD1. CDR3 size: 18 residues. The V segment lost 1 base and the J segment 10 bases; nucleotides outside the gene matches: 17. Germline CDR1 and CDR2: LGHNA and YNFKEQ. The DNA of the CDR3 is TGTGCCAGCAGCCAAGTTTCCGCTTGGGGGGACAGGATCGGAAAACTGTTTTTT. This gives the protein CASSQVSAWGDRIGKLFF.

This clone was counted ten times or more. The gene calls are TRBV18 and TRBJ1-1, with D unclear. The CDR3 length is 11 residues. V lost 6 bases and J 6 bases, leaving 8 bases between the germline ends. Germline loops: CDR1 KGHSH, CDR2 LQKENI. The CDR3 coding sequence is TGTGCCAGCTCGCGTGGGGCTGAAGCTTTCTTT. Encoded protein: CASSRGAEAFF.

Note on this clone: The junction does not match germline at one end; this may be a read error. This chain joins TRBV4-1 and TRBJ2-3; 7 bases match TRBD1. Germline V CDR1 and CDR2: MGHRA, YSYEKL. This CDR3 region has 15 residues. CDR3 coding DNA: TGCGTCAGCAGCCAATGCAGGGGGAAAACAGATACGCAGTATTTT. This sequence encodes CVSSQCRGKTDTQYF.

The chain joins TRBV9 to TRBJ1-2; tentatively, D is TRBD1 (5 bases). The CDR3 contains 14 residues. Between the trimmed V and J ends, which lost 4 bases and 4 bases, there was a span of 14 bases. Germline values: CDR1 SGDLS, CDR2 YYNGEE. CDR3: CASSPGAVVYGYTF. CDR3 nucleotide sequence: TGTGCCAGCAGCCCCGGGGCGGTGGTCTATGGCTACACCTTC.

The chain couples TRBV6-1 to TRBJ1-6; D possibly corresponds to TRBD1 (5 bases). V shed 6 bases and J shed 10 bases, with 16 bases lying between them. Germline V gene lookup returns CDR1 MNHNS and CDR2 SASEGT. The CDR3 covers 14 residues. CDR3 sequence: CASRGAGVVSPLHF. In DNA form, the CDR3 reads TGTGCCAGCAGAGGGGCTGGGGTGGTATCACCCCTCCACTTT.

The table lists this clone with many counts. The chain combines TRBV20-1 with TRBJ2-1, with 9 bases lining up with TRBD2. Per the germline V gene, CDR1 is DFQATT and CDR2 is SNEGSKA (reference sequence). The CDR3 runs 17 residues. J was trimmed by 4 bases and V by 1 base; bases with no gene match: 11. CDR3 sequence (DNA): TGCAGTGCTAGAGTCCTTGGCGGGAGGGCCGGTTACAATGAGCAGTTCTTC. The encoded protein is CSARVLGGRAGYNEQFF.

The sample holds many counts of this clone. DNA for the CDR3: TGTGCCAGCAGGGTGACAGGGGTTAGGACTAGCGGTTCCTACGAGCAGTACTTC. This codes for CASRVTGVRTSGSYEQYF. V gene TRBV27 combines with J gene TRBJ2-7; 10 nucleotides align to TRBD2. Per the germline V gene, CDR1 is MNHEY and CDR2 is SMNVEV (reference sequence). The CDR3 is 18 amino acids. V dropped 6 bases and J dropped 1; count of bases not matched to a gene: 15.